This TCR beta chain was recorded in a study of CD8 T cells in Susac syndrome. There are 16 residues in the CDR3. V lost 6 bases, J lost 3 bases, and 18 bases lay in between. Germline loops: CDR1 MDHEN, CDR2 SYDVKM. RNA totalling about 0.5 to 1 ug underwent reverse transcription with random hexamers. Using its own MiXCR run on the immunoSEQ multiplex PCR reads, TCRdb lists one record per CDR3 protein. Altogether 100,000 to 150,000 distinct CDR3 sequences are present, 90% to 95% being singletons, with the ten largest covering roughly 0.29%. The sample was CD8+ T cells from PBMCs. The clonotype originates from a human donor with multiple sclerosis. The rearrangement uses TRBV28 and TRBJ1-5; tentatively, D is TRBD1 (6 bases). In DNA, the CDR3 is TGTGCCAGCAGCCCCCAAGGAGGGGGATCCAATCAGCCCCAGCATTTT. It translates to CASSPQGGGSNQPQHF.